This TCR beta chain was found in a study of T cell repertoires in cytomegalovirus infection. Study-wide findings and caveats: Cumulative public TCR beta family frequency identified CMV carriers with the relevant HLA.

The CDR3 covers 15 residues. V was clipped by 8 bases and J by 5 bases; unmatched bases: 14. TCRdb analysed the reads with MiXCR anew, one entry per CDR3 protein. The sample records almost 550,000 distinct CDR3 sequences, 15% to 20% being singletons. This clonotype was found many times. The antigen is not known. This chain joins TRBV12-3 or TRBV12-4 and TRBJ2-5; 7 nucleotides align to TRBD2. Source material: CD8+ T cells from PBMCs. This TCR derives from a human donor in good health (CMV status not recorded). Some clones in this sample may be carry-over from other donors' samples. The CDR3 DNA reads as TGTGCCAGCTGCTACTCTAAGCGGGGATGGGAGACCCAGTACTTC. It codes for CASCYSKRGWETQYF.